The rows below give T cell receptor beta chains drawn from one sample of a study of Ad26.COV2.S vaccination and SARS-CoV-2 variants. Sequencing used immunoSEQ multiplex PCR; TCRdb keeps in-frame clones, though not all of them. Counted here are roughly 300,000 clones, about nine tenths occurring once; the ten biggest clones make up 6.4%. The starting material was peripheral blood, obtained in a trial of Ad26.COV2.S vaccine versus placebo. The receptors stem from a person aged 18 to 59 who received the Ad26.COV2.S COVID-19 vaccine or a placebo. Each CDR3 is given with its conserved first and last residue. Each record gives: clone size, D gene, V gene, J gene, CDR3 DNA, CDR3 protein. D genes are given only for firm matches. Size tells how often a clone was seen (once, few, many) or the class of an expanded clone, and some rows leave it out.

size: .
D: TRBD1
V: TRBV5-6
J: TRBJ2-7
DNA: TGTGCCAGCAGCTTGACAGACAGGGGGAAGTACTTC
CDR3: CASSLTDRGKYF

size: few
D: .
V: TRBV14
J: TRBJ2-5
DNA: TGTGCCAGCAGCCATAGGGAGACCCAGTACTTC
CDR3: CASSHRETQYF

size: .
D: .
V: TRBV3-1/TRBV3-2
J: TRBJ2-7
DNA: TGTGCCAGCAGCCAAGATATAACACCTTCCTACGAGCAGTACTTC
CDR3: CASSQDITPSYEQYF

size: .
D: .
V: TRBV6-2/TRBV6-3
J: TRBJ2-7
DNA: TGTGCCAGCAGTTACTCGATGGGATCCTACGAGCAGTACTTC
CDR3: CASSYSMGSYEQYF

size: .
D: .
V: TRBV28
J: TRBJ1-3
DNA: TGTGCCAGCAGTTTAATAGTGGGCGCAGGAAACACCATATATTTT
CDR3: CASSLIVGAGNTIYF

size: .
D: TRBD1
V: TRBV5-1
J: TRBJ2-2
DNA: TGCGCCAGCAGCTACCAGTCGGGACAGGGGTACACCGGGGAGCTGTTTTTT
CDR3: CASSYQSGQGYTGELFF

size: .
D: .
V: TRBV11-2
J: TRBJ1-3
DNA: TGTGCCAGCGGACCCAGGAGAGGATCAGGAAACACCATATATTTT
CDR3: CASGPRRGSGNTIYF

size: .
D: .
V: TRBV19
J: TRBJ1-1
DNA: TGTGCCAGTAGTATAGGAGTAGACACTGAAGCTTTCTTT
CDR3: CASSIGVDTEAFF

size: .
D: .
V: TRBV18
J: TRBJ1-1
DNA: TGTGCCAGCTCACCGGCGCGGGGAGCTAACTTGAACGGGGCTGAAGCTTTCTTT
CDR3: CASSPARGANLNGAEAFF

size: few
D: .
V: TRBV16
J: TRBJ1-1
DNA: TGTGCCAGCAGCCCGACGGACGGAGAAGCTTTCTTT
CDR3: CASSPTDGEAFF

size: .
D: .
V: TRBV7-8
J: TRBJ2-3
DNA: TGTGCCAGCAGCTGGTCTAGCGAGATCACAGATACGCAGTATTTT
CDR3: CASSWSSEITDTQYF

size: .
D: TRBD1
V: TRBV4-2
J: TRBJ1-4
DNA: TGTGCCAGCAGCCAAGGAGACAGGGAAAGTGAAAAACTGTTTTTT
CDR3: CASSQGDRESEKLFF

size: few
D: .
V: TRBV7-9
J: TRBJ1-2
DNA: TGTGCCAGCAGCTTTCTGGAGTACTATGGCTACACCTTC
CDR3: CASSFLEYYGYTF

size: .
D: TRBD1
V: TRBV5-6
J: TRBJ1-6
DNA: TGTGCCAGCAGCTGGTGGGACAGGCCCCCGAAACCCCTCCACTTT
CDR3: CASSWWDRPPKPLHF

size: .
D: .
V: TRBV18
J: TRBJ1-5
DNA: TGTGCCAGCTCAGAGTCCGGGAATCAGCCCCAGCATTTT
CDR3: CASSESGNQPQHF

size: .
D: .
V: TRBV6-5
J: TRBJ1-1
DNA: TGTGCCAGCAGTTACTCGAACAACCCTGAAGCTTTCTTT
CDR3: CASSYSNNPEAFF

size: .
D: .
V: TRBV5-4
J: TRBJ1-2
DNA: TGTGCCAGCAGCTCGATGACAGTCAACTATGGCTACACCTTC
CDR3: CASSSMTVNYGYTF

size: .
D: .
V: TRBV2
J: TRBJ2-7
DNA: TGTGCCAGCAAGGCGGCCTACGAGCAGTACTTC
CDR3: CASKAAYEQYF

size: .
D: .
V: TRBV6-4
J: TRBJ2-3
DNA: TGTGCCAGCAGTGAGACCCCGGGAGGGGGCGAGGCGCAGTATTTT
CDR3: CASSETPGGGEAQYF

size: .
D: TRBD1
V: TRBV11-1
J: TRBJ2-7
DNA: TGTGCCAGCAGCTTAGACTGGACAGGTCCTGAGCAGTACTTC
CDR3: CASSLDWTGPEQYF

size: .
D: TRBD1
V: TRBV9
J: TRBJ1-4
DNA: TGTGCCAGCAGCCCACCCGACAGGGGGCCCGGGTGGGATAATGAAAAACTGTTTTTT
CDR3: CASSPPDRGPGWDNEKLFF

size: .
D: TRBD2
V: TRBV28
J: TRBJ2-5
DNA: TGTGCCAGCAGTATGGGGAGGGTTTGGGAGACCCAGTACTTC
CDR3: CASSMGRVWETQYF

size: .
D: .
V: TRBV28
J: TRBJ1-1
DNA: TGTGCCAGCAGTCCGAGGATCGACACTGAAGCTTTCTTT
CDR3: CASSPRIDTEAFF

size: .
D: .
V: TRBV19
J: TRBJ2-5
DNA: TGTGCCAGTAGTATGGATCGGGGGGCTATCCAAGAGACCCAGTACTTC
CDR3: CASSMDRGAIQETQYF

size: few
D: .
V: TRBV7-2
J: TRBJ1-2
DNA: TGTGCCAGCAGCTTTGACGGAAACTATGGCTACACCTTC
CDR3: CASSFDGNYGYTF

size: .
D: .
V: TRBV29-1
J: TRBJ1-1
DNA: TGCAGCGTTGCCGGGGGGAACACTGAAGCTTTCTTT
CDR3: CSVAGGNTEAFF

size: .
D: .
V: TRBV6-4
J: TRBJ1-1
DNA: TGTGCCAGCAGTGAGTTCGCCGGGACAAACCTTAACACTGAAGCTTTCTTT
CDR3: CASSEFAGTNLNTEAFF

size: .
D: .
V: TRBV5-1
J: TRBJ2-2
DNA: TGCGCCAGCAAACGAGGGGACACCGGGGAGCTGTTTTTT
CDR3: CASKRGDTGELFF

size: .
D: .
V: TRBV6-6
J: TRBJ2-7
DNA: TGTGCCAGCAGTCGGGACCTGAGCTCCTACGAGCAGTACTTC
CDR3: CASSRDLSSYEQYF

size: .
D: .
V: TRBV7-9
J: TRBJ1-5
DNA: TGTGCCAGCAGCCTAATAAATCAGCCCCAGCATTTT
CDR3: CASSLINQPQHF

size: .
D: .
V: TRBV30
J: TRBJ1-1
DNA: TGTGCCTGGACCATTGGACACGAGAACACTGAAGCTTTCTTT
CDR3: CAWTIGHENTEAFF

size: .
D: .
V: TRBV6-5
J: TRBJ1-1
DNA: TGTGCCAGCAGTTACTCTTCTGTTAATGGGGCTGAAGCTTTCTTT
CDR3: CASSYSSVNGAEAFF

size: .
D: .
V: TRBV7-9
J: TRBJ1-1
DNA: TGTGCCAGCAGCTTAGCAGCATCCACAGGAAGTGCTTTCTTT
CDR3: CASSLAASTGSAFF

size: .
D: .
V: TRBV15
J: TRBJ2-2
DNA: TGTGCCACCAGCAGAGATCAAGCCGGCGGGGAGCTGTTTTTT
CDR3: CATSRDQAGGELFF

size: .
D: .
V: TRBV19
J: TRBJ1-4
DNA: TGTGCCAGTAGTATTAATATCCCAACTAATGAAAAACTGTTTTTT
CDR3: CASSINIPTNEKLFF